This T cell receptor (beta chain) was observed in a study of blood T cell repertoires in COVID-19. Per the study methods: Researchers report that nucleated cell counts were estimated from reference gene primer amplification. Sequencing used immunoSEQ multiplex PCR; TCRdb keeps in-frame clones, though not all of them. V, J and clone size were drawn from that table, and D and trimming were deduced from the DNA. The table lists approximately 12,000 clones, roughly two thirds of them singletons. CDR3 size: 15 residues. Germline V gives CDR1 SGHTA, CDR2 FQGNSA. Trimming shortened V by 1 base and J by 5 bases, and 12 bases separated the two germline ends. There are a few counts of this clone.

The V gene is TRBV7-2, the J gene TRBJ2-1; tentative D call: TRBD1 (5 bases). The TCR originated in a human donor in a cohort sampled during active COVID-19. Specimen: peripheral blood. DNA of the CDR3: TGTGCCAGCAGCTTAGGGGGCAGGGTGGACAATGAGCAGTTCTTC. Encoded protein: CASSLGGRVDNEQFF.